A selection of T cell receptor beta chains follows, all from one sample in a study of OX40 agonist ivuxolimab in advanced cancers. Clones were read by immunoSEQ multiplex PCR, and TCRdb kept only the in-frame ones, dropping some. The table includes 60,000 to 70,000 clones, around 86% detected once. Sequencing was performed on CD4+ or CD8+ T cells sorted from blood, taken in a trial of the OX40 agonist ivuxolimab. These receptor sequences come from an adult with an advanced solid tumor such as melanoma, head and neck, liver or kidney cancer. Both conserved end residues are part of each CDR3. Fields, in order: clone size, D gene, V gene, J gene, CDR3 DNA, CDR3 protein. D genes are given only for firm matches. Size is omitted from some rows. Given values are once, few, many or a class for expanded clones.

clone_size: NA
d_call: NA
v_call: TRBV6-5
j_call: TRBJ1-2
cdr3_nt: TGTGCCAGCAGTTATGGGGGGCGCGGCTACACCTTC
cdr3_aa: CASSYGGRGYTF

clone_size: NA
d_call: NA
v_call: TRBV2
j_call: TRBJ1-3
cdr3_nt: TGTGCCAGCAACAGGGTGGTAGGAAACACCATATATTTT
cdr3_aa: CASNRVVGNTIYF

clone_size: NA
d_call: TRBD2
v_call: TRBV7-8
j_call: TRBJ2-1
cdr3_nt: TGTGCCAGCAGCTTTAGGACTAGCGGGATGAATGAGCAGTTCTTC
cdr3_aa: CASSFRTSGMNEQFF

clone_size: NA
d_call: NA
v_call: TRBV18
j_call: TRBJ1-2
cdr3_nt: TGTGCCAGCTCACCATGGACACGCTATGGCTACACCTTC
cdr3_aa: CASSPWTRYGYTF

clone_size: once
d_call: NA
v_call: TRBV7-9
j_call: TRBJ1-2
cdr3_nt: TGTGCCAGCACCCAACAGAGATCTAACTATGGCTACACCTTC
cdr3_aa: CASTQQRSNYGYTF

clone_size: NA
d_call: NA
v_call: TRBV29-1
j_call: TRBJ1-2
cdr3_nt: TGCAGCGTTGATAGGGGGGCGCGTGGCTACACCTTC
cdr3_aa: CSVDRGARGYTF

clone_size: NA
d_call: NA
v_call: TRBV5-1
j_call: TRBJ1-2
cdr3_nt: TGCGCCAGCAGCTTGGGGCTCTCAGGGGAGTCTGGCTACACCTTC
cdr3_aa: CASSLGLSGESGYTF

clone_size: NA
d_call: NA
v_call: TRBV25-1
j_call: TRBJ1-4
cdr3_nt: TGTGCCAGCAGTGAAGGAACAGGCGGGACAGAAAAACTGTTTTTT
cdr3_aa: CASSEGTGGTEKLFF

clone_size: NA
d_call: NA
v_call: TRBV19
j_call: TRBJ1-2
cdr3_nt: TGTGCCAGTAGTATATCCAGGGCCAGACGTGGCTACACCTTC
cdr3_aa: CASSISRARRGYTF

clone_size: NA
d_call: NA
v_call: TRBV18
j_call: TRBJ2-5
cdr3_nt: TGTGCCAGCTCGAGGGAGCGGGAGACCCAGTACTTC
cdr3_aa: CASSRERETQYF

clone_size: NA
d_call: NA
v_call: TRBV7-3
j_call: TRBJ2-1
cdr3_nt: TGTGCCAGCAGCTTACGAAAAGGCAATGAGCAGTTCTTC
cdr3_aa: CASSLRKGNEQFF

clone_size: NA
d_call: NA
v_call: TRBV7-9
j_call: TRBJ2-7
cdr3_nt: TGTGCCAGCAGCTTAGGGCGGGACTCCTACGAGCAGTACTTC
cdr3_aa: CASSLGRDSYEQYF

clone_size: few
d_call: NA
v_call: TRBV11-2
j_call: TRBJ2-1
cdr3_nt: TGTGCCAGCAGCTTACAGGCGCTGAGCTCCTACAATGAGCAGTTCTTC
cdr3_aa: CASSLQALSSYNEQFF

clone_size: NA
d_call: NA
v_call: TRBV14
j_call: TRBJ2-7
cdr3_nt: TGTGCCAGCAATAGCGGGGACAGGTTTCCCGAGCAGTACTTC
cdr3_aa: CASNSGDRFPEQYF

clone_size: NA
d_call: NA
v_call: TRBV11-2
j_call: TRBJ2-3
cdr3_nt: TGTGCCAGCAGCCCCCGGGGTACAGATACGCAGTATTTT
cdr3_aa: CASSPRGTDTQYF

clone_size: NA
d_call: NA
v_call: TRBV28
j_call: TRBJ1-1
cdr3_nt: TGTGCCAGCAGTTTAAGACAACCAAACACTGAAGCTTTCTTT
cdr3_aa: CASSLRQPNTEAFF

clone_size: NA
d_call: NA
v_call: TRBV5-1
j_call: TRBJ1-4
cdr3_nt: TGCGCCAGCAGCTTTCTAGCAACTAATGAAAAACTGTTTTTT
cdr3_aa: CASSFLATNEKLFF

clone_size: NA
d_call: TRBD2
v_call: TRBV11-3
j_call: TRBJ2-4
cdr3_nt: TGTGCCAGCAGCTTAGGAGGCGGGAGGGAAAACATTCAGTACTTC
cdr3_aa: CASSLGGGRENIQYF

clone_size: NA
d_call: NA
v_call: TRBV18
j_call: TRBJ2-5
cdr3_nt: TGTGCCAGCTCGGGACAATCGGAGACCCAGTACTTC
cdr3_aa: CASSGQSETQYF

clone_size: NA
d_call: NA
v_call: TRBV11-3
j_call: TRBJ2-1
cdr3_nt: TGTGCCAGCAGCCAGCGAACAGGGTACAATGAGCAGTTCTTC
cdr3_aa: CASSQRTGYNEQFF

clone_size: few
d_call: NA
v_call: TRBV30
j_call: TRBJ1-2
cdr3_nt: TGTGCCTGGAGTGTACACGAGGGAAAGTATGGCTACACCTTC
cdr3_aa: CAWSVHEGKYGYTF

clone_size: NA
d_call: NA
v_call: TRBV11-2
j_call: TRBJ2-7
cdr3_nt: TGTGCCAGCAGCCCGCGAGAGGGCCCCTACGAGCAGTACTTC
cdr3_aa: CASSPREGPYEQYF

clone_size: NA
d_call: NA
v_call: TRBV6-6
j_call: TRBJ1-3
cdr3_nt: TGTGCCAGCAGTACCTGGACGCCGGGGGGAAACACCATATATTTT
cdr3_aa: CASSTWTPGGNTIYF

clone_size: NA
d_call: NA
v_call: TRBV6-5
j_call: TRBJ1-6
cdr3_nt: TGTGCCAGCAGTTACTCGGTTCGGATAGCAGGGTCACCCCTCCACTTT
cdr3_aa: CASSYSVRIAGSPLHF

clone_size: NA
d_call: TRBD1
v_call: TRBV27
j_call: TRBJ2-2
cdr3_nt: TGTGCCAGCAGTTTATCTGAGACAGGGGCCTTTTGGGACACCGGGGAGCTGTTTTTT
cdr3_aa: CASSLSETGAFWDTGELFF

clone_size: NA
d_call: NA
v_call: TRBV11-3
j_call: TRBJ2-3
cdr3_nt: TGTGCCAGCAGCCTATATAGCGTAGATACGCAGTATTTT
cdr3_aa: CASSLYSVDTQYF

clone_size: NA
d_call: NA
v_call: TRBV6-5
j_call: TRBJ2-7
cdr3_nt: TGTGCCAGCAGTTACTCGTTAGGTGGAGAGCAGTACTTC
cdr3_aa: CASSYSLGGEQYF

clone_size: NA
d_call: TRBD2
v_call: TRBV7-3
j_call: TRBJ2-5
cdr3_nt: TGTGCCAGCAGCCCCAGGGGACTAGAGGAGAGAGAGACCCAGTACTTC
cdr3_aa: CASSPRGLEERETQYF